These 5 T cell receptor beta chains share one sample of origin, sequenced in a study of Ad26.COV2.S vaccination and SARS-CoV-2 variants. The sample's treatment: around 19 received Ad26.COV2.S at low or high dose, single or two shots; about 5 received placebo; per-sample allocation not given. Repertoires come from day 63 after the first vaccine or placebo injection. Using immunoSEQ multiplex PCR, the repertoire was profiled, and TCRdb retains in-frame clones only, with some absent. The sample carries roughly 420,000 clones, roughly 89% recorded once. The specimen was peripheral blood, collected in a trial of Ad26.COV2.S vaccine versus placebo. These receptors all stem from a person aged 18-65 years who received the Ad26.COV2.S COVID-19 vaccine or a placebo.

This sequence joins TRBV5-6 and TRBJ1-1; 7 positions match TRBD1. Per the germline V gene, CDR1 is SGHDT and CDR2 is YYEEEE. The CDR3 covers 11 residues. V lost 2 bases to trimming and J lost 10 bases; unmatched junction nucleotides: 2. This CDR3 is CASSFDRVAFF. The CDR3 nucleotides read TGTGCCAGCAGCTTCGACAGGGTAGCTTTCTTT.

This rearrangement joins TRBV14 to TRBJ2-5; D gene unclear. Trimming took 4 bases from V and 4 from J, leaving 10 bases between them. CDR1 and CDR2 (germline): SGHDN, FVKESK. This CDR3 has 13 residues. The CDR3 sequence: CASSRSLGETQYF. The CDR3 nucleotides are TGTGCCAGCAGCCGGAGTCTTGGAGAGACCCAGTACTTC.

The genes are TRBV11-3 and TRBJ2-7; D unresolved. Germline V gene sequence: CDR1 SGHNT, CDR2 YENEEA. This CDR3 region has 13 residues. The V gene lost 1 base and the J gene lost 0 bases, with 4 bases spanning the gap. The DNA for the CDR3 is TGTGCCAGCAGCTTAGGCATCTCCTACGAGCAGTACTTC. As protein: CASSLGISYEQYF. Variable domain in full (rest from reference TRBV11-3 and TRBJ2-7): EAGVVQSPRYKIIEKKQPVAFWCNPISGHNTLYWYLQNLGQGPELLIRYENEEAVDDSQLPKDRFSAERLKGVDSTLKIQPAELGDSAVYLCASSLGISYEQYFGPGTRLTVT.

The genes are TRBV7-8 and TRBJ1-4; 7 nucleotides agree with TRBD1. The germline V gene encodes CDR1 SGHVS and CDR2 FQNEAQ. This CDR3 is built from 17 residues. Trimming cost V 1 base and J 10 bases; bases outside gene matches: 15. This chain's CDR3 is CASSLVRGGQIRRKLFF. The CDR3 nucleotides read TGTGCCAGCAGCTTAGTCAGGGGGGGACAGATACGCAGAAAACTGTTTTTT.

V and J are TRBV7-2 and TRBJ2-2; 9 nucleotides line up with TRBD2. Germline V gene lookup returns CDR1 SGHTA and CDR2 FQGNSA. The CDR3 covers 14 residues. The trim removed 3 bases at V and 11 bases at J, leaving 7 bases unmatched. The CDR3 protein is CASSFLWRGGELFF. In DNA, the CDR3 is TGTGCCAGCAGCTTCCTCTGGCGGGGGGGCGAGCTGTTTTTT.